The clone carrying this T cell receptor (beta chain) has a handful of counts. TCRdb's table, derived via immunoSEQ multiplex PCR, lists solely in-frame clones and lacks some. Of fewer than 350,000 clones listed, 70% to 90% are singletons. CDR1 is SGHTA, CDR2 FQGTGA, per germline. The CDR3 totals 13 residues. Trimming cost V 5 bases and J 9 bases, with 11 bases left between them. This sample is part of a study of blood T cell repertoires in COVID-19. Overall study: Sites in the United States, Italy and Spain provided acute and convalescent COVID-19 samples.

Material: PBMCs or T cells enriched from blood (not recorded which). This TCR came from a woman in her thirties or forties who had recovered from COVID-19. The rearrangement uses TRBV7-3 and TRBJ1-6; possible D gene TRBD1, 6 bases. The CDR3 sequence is CASSLVRGSPLHF. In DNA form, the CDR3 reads TGTGCCAGCAGCCTGGTCAGGGGTTCACCCCTCCACTTT.